This is a list of T cell receptor beta chains from one sample in a study of blood T cell repertoires in COVID-19. The table came from immunoSEQ multiplex PCR; TCRdb's copy has only in-frame clones and leaves some out. This table holds around 150,000 clones, 85% to 90% found once. Sample: peripheral blood. Receptors were obtained from a man aged 45-65 years with active or convalescent COVID-19. The CDR3 runs from the conserved cysteine through the conserved F or W. Not all rows give a size; the values are once, few, many and, for expanded clones, a class.

>TRBJ2-2|-|TRBV4-1
CASSQDWTRAFGELFF
>TRBJ2-7|once|TRBV29-1
CSVEDQGDSYEQYF
>TRBJ1-3|-|TRBV6-4
CASSDPPWTQTGNTIYF
>TRBJ2-3|few|TRBV2
CATTGLAGGTQYF
>TRBJ2-6|-|TRBV18
CASSPIRGESGANVLTF
>TRBJ2-2|-|TRBV5-1
CASSRSGQGKNTGELFF
>TRBJ2-3|-|TRBV9
CASSVAAGGSTDTQYF
>TRBJ2-6|few|TRBV19
CASRGTTGISGANVLTF
>TRBJ1-6|-|TRBV6-6
CASLDKSGYNSPLHF
>TRBJ1-6|-|TRBV18
CASSRDRDSPLHF
>TRBJ1-1|-|TRBV11-2
CASSLGGFTEAFF
>TRBJ2-1|-|TRBV19
CASNWVAGADEQFF
>TRBJ1-2|-|TRBV5-1
CASSPQGQGAVGYTF
>TRBJ1-1|-|TRBV19
CASSREDTPNTEAFF